A selection of T cell receptor beta chains follows, all from one sample in a study of spatial heterogeneity in lung cancer. MiXCR, applied by TCRdb to the 5' RACE reads, yields one record per CDR3 protein. The table has about 8,100 distinct CDR3 sequences, 4.5% to 6% seen once. The input for sequencing was lung tumor tissue, taken at surgery. The receptors were gathered from a male donor with early-stage non-small cell lung cancer. Each CDR3 is given with its conserved first and last residue. The order of the fields is D gene, J gene, clone size, V gene, CDR3 protein, CDR3 DNA. D genes are given only for firm matches. A clone size is listed for some rows: how often the clone was seen (once, few, many), or a class if it is expanded.

NA	TRBJ2-2	few	TRBV19	CASSDGDRGAVARNTGELFF	TGTGCCAGTAGCGACGGCGACCGAGGGGCCGTGGCCCGGAACACCGGGGAGCTGTTTTTT
NA	TRBJ1-2	few	TRBV10-3	CAIMKDIYGYTF	TGTGCCATCATGAAGGACATCTATGGCTACACCTTC
TRBD1	TRBJ2-2	medium-sized	TRBV2	CASSRDRAIIAGELFF	TGTGCCAGCAGTAGGGACAGGGCTATCATAGCCGGGGAGCTGTTTTTT
NA	TRBJ1-5	many	TRBV6-6	CASALWPQGSNQPQHF	TGTGCCAGCGCCCTCTGGCCTCAGGGGAGCAATCAGCCCCAGCATTTT
NA	TRBJ2-7	many	TRBV7-9	CASSFQTYEQYF	TGTGCCAGCAGCTTTCAAACCTACGAGCAGTACTTC
NA	TRBJ2-2	many	TRBV7-9	CASSLRGNTGELFF	TGTGCCAGCAGCTTAAGGGGGAACACCGGGGAGCTGTTTTTT
NA	TRBJ2-3	NA	TRBV12-3/TRBV12-4	CASSLVSDTDTQYF	TGTGCCAGCAGTTTGGTTTCGGACACAGATACGCAGTATTTT
NA	TRBJ1-2	many	TRBV11-1	CASSPPGRAYGYTF	TGTGCCAGCAGCCCCCCCGGCAGGGCCTATGGCTACACCTTC
TRBD1	TRBJ2-5	many	TRBV12-3/TRBV12-4	CASSFTGGRETQYF	TGTGCCAGCAGTTTTACAGGGGGCAGGGAGACCCAGTACTTC
TRBD2	TRBJ2-7	many	TRBV12-3/TRBV12-4	CASSFYPSGLATTYEQYF	TGTGCCAGCAGCTTTTATCCCTCCGGACTAGCGACTACCTACGAGCAGTACTTC
NA	TRBJ2-3	many	TRBV7-3	CASSSPLGPRADTQYF	TGTGCCAGCAGCTCCCCACTAGGCCCCAGGGCAGATACGCAGTATTTT
TRBD1	TRBJ2-1	many	TRBV5-1	CASRPGQGEYNEQFF	TGCGCCAGCAGACCCGGACAGGGGGAGTACAATGAGCAGTTCTTC
NA	TRBJ1-2	many	TRBV27	CASKGQFYGYTF	TGTGCCAGCAAAGGACAGTTCTATGGCTACACCTTC
TRBD2	TRBJ2-5	many	TRBV19	CASSIDPSGGRETQYF	TGTGCCAGTAGTATAGATCCCTCCGGGGGGAGAGAGACCCAGTACTTC
TRBD1	TRBJ1-5	many	TRBV7-9	CASSSDRDSSNQPQHF	TGTGCCAGCAGCTCGGACAGGGATTCAAGCAATCAGCCCCAGCATTTT
TRBD1	TRBJ2-7	medium-sized	TRBV7-9	CASSVGTAAGKQYF	TGTGCCAGCAGCGTAGGGACAGCAGCTGGGAAGCAGTACTTC
NA	TRBJ1-1	many	TRBV3-1	CASSQNRGNTEAFF	TGTGCCAGCAGCCAAAATAGGGGGAACACTGAAGCTTTCTTT
NA	TRBJ1-5	many	TRBV24-1	CATSDLRGGQQPQHF	TGTGCCACCAGTGACCTCCGGGGGGGGCAACAGCCCCAGCATTTT
NA	TRBJ2-5	many	TRBV7-8	CASSFTRKETQYF	TGTGCCAGCAGCTTTACTAGGAAAGAGACCCAGTACTTC
NA	TRBJ1-1	many	TRBV30	CAWTSDTPGPEAFF	TGTGCCTGGACTTCCGACACGCCGGGCCCTGAAGCTTTCTTT
NA	TRBJ2-5	many	TRBV28	CASSLTEETQYF	TGTGCCAGCAGTTTAACGGAAGAGACCCAGTACTTC
NA	TRBJ2-3	many	TRBV20-1	CSARDDTDTQYF	TGCAGTGCTAGAGATGACACAGATACGCAGTATTTT
NA	TRBJ1-5	few	TRBV9	CASSSLGSSNQPQHF	TGTGCCAGCAGCTCCCTCGGGAGCAGCAATCAGCCCCAGCATTTT
NA	TRBJ2-5	many	TRBV20-1	CSAGLGTQYF	TGCAGTGCCGGTCTTGGGACCCAGTACTTC
NA	TRBJ2-4	NA	TRBV3-1	CASSQDLPGTQPIAKNIQYF	TGTGCCAGCAGCCAAGATCTGCCGGGAACCCAACCTATAGCCAAAAACATTCAGTACTTC
NA	TRBJ2-7	medium-sized	TRBV28	CASSLEGAYEQYF	TGTGCCAGCAGTTTGGAGGGGGCCTACGAGCAGTACTTC
NA	TRBJ1-5	NA	TRBV11-1	CASSFGFGQPQHF	TGTGCCAGCAGCTTCGGGTTTGGCCAGCCCCAGCATTTT
NA	TRBJ2-3	medium-sized	TRBV30	CAWSYRVSTDTQYF	TGTGCCTGGAGTTACAGGGTTAGCACAGATACGCAGTATTTT
NA	TRBJ2-1	NA	TRBV24-1	CATSDVGNEQFF	TGTGCCACCAGTGATGTGGGTAATGAGCAGTTCTTC
NA	TRBJ2-1	many	TRBV11-2	CASSLSTPGTHNEQFF	TGTGCCAGCAGCTTGTCGACCCCCGGGACTCACAATGAGCAGTTCTTC